These T cell receptor beta chains were read from a single sample in a study of blood T cell repertoires in COVID-19. Generated by immunoSEQ multiplex PCR, the TCRdb table keeps only in-frame clones and is missing some. The sample includes approximately 230,000 clones, about 80% of them seen just once. Sequencing was performed on peripheral blood. These receptors were collected from a man aged 80 or over with acute or convalescent COVID-19. The CDR3 runs from the conserved cysteine through the conserved F or W. The D gene is left open where the match is weak. Only some rows state a clone size, as once, few, many or a class for expanded clones.

v_gene	abundance	d_gene	j_gene	CDR3nt	CDR3aa
TRBV24-1	once	TRBD2	TRBJ2-3	TGTGCCACCAGTGATTCAAAGCGGGGGGGCACAGGTACGCAGTATTTT	CATSDSKRGGTGTQYF
TRBV18	once	TRBD1	TRBJ1-1	TGTGCCAGCTCACTCGGGACAGCGCTCGAAGCTTTCTTT	CASSLGTALEAFF
TRBV30	.	TRBD2	TRBJ2-3	TGTGCCTGGAGGCTAGCGGGGACAGATACGCAGTATTTT	CAWRLAGTDTQYF
TRBV2	.	.	TRBJ1-2	TGTGCCAGCAGTGAAGCTAGAAACTATGGCTACACCTTC	CASSEARNYGYTF
TRBV19	once	.	TRBJ2-2	TGTGCCAGTAGTATAAGGAAGGACAGGAACACCGGGGAGCTGTTTTTT	CASSIRKDRNTGELFF
TRBV6-5	.	TRBD1	TRBJ1-2	TGTGCCAGCAAAGGGGACAGCTCAGCCCCAACCTTC	CASKGDSSAPTF
TRBV3-1/TRBV3-2	.	.	TRBJ1-3	TGTGCCAGCAGCCAAGGGATCTACAGGGTTGGAAACACCATATATTTT	CASSQGIYRVGNTIYF
TRBV24-1	.	TRBD1	TRBJ1-5	TGTGCCACCAGTGATACGACAGGGGTGCAGCCCCAGCATTTT	CATSDTTGVQPQHF
TRBV5-4	.	.	TRBJ1-6	TGTGCCAGCAGCTTGTTCGGGGGAATTAGCTCACCCCTCCACTTT	CASSLFGGISSPLHF
TRBV9	once	.	TRBJ1-2	TGTGCCAGCAGCGTAGCGGGGAGATCGGGCTACACCTTC	CASSVAGRSGYTF
TRBV6-5	.	TRBD1	TRBJ2-1	TGTGCCAGCACCGGGACAGGGGGCGGCCACAATGAGCAGTTCTTC	CASTGTGGGHNEQFF
TRBV19	.	TRBD1	TRBJ2-4	TGTGCCAGTAGTGGGGACAGGGTAGACATTCAGTACTTC	CASSGDRVDIQYF
TRBV19	few	.	TRBJ1-2	TGTGCCAGTAGAAAGCAGGGAGGTGGCTACACCTTC	CASRKQGGGYTF
TRBV3-1/TRBV3-2	.	.	TRBJ1-5	TGTGCCAGCAGCCAAGATATCCCGTCAGCCCAGCATTTT	CASSQDIPSAQHF
TRBV10-3	.	TRBD2	TRBJ2-7	TGTGCCATCAGTGAGCGGGGGGTCCTCTACGAGCAGTACTTC	CAISERGVLYEQYF
TRBV19	once	.	TRBJ2-2	TGTGCCAGTAGTATGGGACTTGTTGGGACCGGGGAGCTGTTTTTT	CASSMGLVGTGELFF
TRBV3-1/TRBV3-2	.	TRBD1	TRBJ2-7	TGTGCCAGCAGCCAAGCTCCCGGGACAGGCTACGAGCAGTACTTC	CASSQAPGTGYEQYF
TRBV28	.	.	TRBJ1-3	TGTGCCAGCAGACCCCCCGGGACTCGATTCTTCTCTGGAAACACCATATATTTT	CASRPPGTRFFSGNTIYF
TRBV7-2	few	TRBD2	TRBJ2-7	TGTGCCAGCAGCTTTCGCGGGAGGGTGGAGCAGTACTTC	CASSFRGRVEQYF
TRBV6-6	.	TRBD1	TRBJ1-1	TGTGCCAGCAGTTACGGCAGGGGGGTGAACACTGAAGCTTTCTTT	CASSYGRGVNTEAFF
TRBV18	once	.	TRBJ1-1	TGTGCCAGCTCACCACCGGGCAACACTGAAGCTTTCTTT	CASSPPGNTEAFF
TRBV28	.	TRBD1	TRBJ1-4	TGTGCCAGCAGTTCCTCGACAGGGTCTAATGAAAAACTGTTTTTT	CASSSSTGSNEKLFF
TRBV4-1	.	TRBD1	TRBJ1-2	TGCGCCAGCAGCCAAGATGGAGTCAGGGGGCAATATGGCTACACCTTC	CASSQDGVRGQYGYTF